A single sample gave rise to the 21 T cell receptor beta chains below, sequenced in a study of HIV-infected children after antiretroviral therapy interruption. Treatment described: PENTA 11 planned treatment interruption arm or continuous ART arm. Unique molecular identifiers were included in an RNA-based 3' RACE TCR library. One entry per CDR3 protein results from TCRdb running MiXCR on the 3' RACE reads. Among approximately 95,000 distinct CDR3 sequences listed, about 6.9% were seen once. Sequenced here: CD45RA+ CD4+ T cells from PBMCs, pooled from several time points, sampled from a donor given antiretroviral therapy, either interrupted or continuous. The subset was: naive CD4+ CD45RA+ CD45RO- T cells. The receptors come from a pool of human donors with HIV.

This clonotype turned up a few times. This chain joins TRBV14 and TRBJ2-7, with 7 bases lining up with TRBD1. V lost 4 bases, J lost 2 bases, and 8 bases stayed unmatched. This CDR3 region has 15 residues. Germline CDR1 SGHDN, CDR2 FVKESK. The CDR3 loop is CASSLARDSTYEQYF. In DNA, the CDR3 is TGTGCCAGCAGCCTCGCCCGGGACAGTACCTACGAGCAGTACTTC.

This clonotype was recorded many times. This chain connects TRBV10-3 to TRBJ1-6; a possible D gene is TRBD1 (5 bases). The CDR3 is made up of 15 amino acids. V shed 6 bases and J shed 1 base, with 10 bases lying between them. Germline-derived CDR1 and CDR2 are ENHRY and SYGVKD. The CDR3 region has the DNA TGTGCCATCAGCCTGGAGGGGTCCTATAATTCACCCCTCCACTTT. This encodes CAISLEGSYNSPLHF.

Many counts were recorded for this clonotype. The rearrangement joins TRBV3-1 to TRBJ1-3; D is possibly TRBD1 (5 bases). The CDR3 totals 18 residues. V was pared by 2 bases and J by 0 bases, with 17 bases between. The germline V gene has CDR1 LGHDT and CDR2 YNNKEL (reference sequence). The CDR3 is CASSQNPTVWGSGNTIYF. The CDR3 bases are TGTGCCAGCAGCCAAAACCCGACAGTCTGGGGCTCTGGAAACACCATATATTTT.

The CDR3, as DNA: TGCAGCGTTGGGTGGGGAGGGCACACTGAAGCTTTCTTT. Residues: CSVGWGGHTEAFF. The chain links TRBV29-1 to TRBJ1-1; D uncertain. Germline assignment: CDR1 SQVTM and CDR2 ANQGSEA. The CDR3 contains 13 residues. The V and J ends lost 4 bases and 3 bases respectively, with 12 bases between them.

This clonotype has more than one count but fewer than ten. The chain links TRBV7-2 to TRBJ2-7; 11 positions match TRBD2. In germline, CDR1 is SGHTA, CDR2 FQGNSA. V was pared by 2 bases and J by 6 bases, with 15 bases of the junction left unmatched. The CDR3 extends over 18 amino acids. The CDR3 reads CASSLRFSGGENVFEQYF. The CDR3 bases are TGTGCCAGCAGCTTAAGGTTTAGCGGGGGGGAGAACGTTTTCGAGCAGTACTTC.

There are many counts of this clonotype. The V and J genes are TRBV30 and TRBJ2-1; D is uncertain. The CDR3 is 13 amino acids. Germline assignment: CDR1 GTSNPN and CDR2 SVGIG (reference sequence). V lost 0 bases, J lost 7 bases, and 10 bases lay in between. The CDR3 loop is CAWSVAIMNEQFF. The CDR3 DNA reads as TGTGCCTGGAGTGTAGCGATAATGAATGAGCAGTTCTTC.

This clonotype occurred many times. J is TRBJ2-1 and V is TRBV7-3; D possibly uses TRBD1 or TRBD2 (5 bases each). This CDR3 spans 13 amino acids. Germline CDR1 SGHTA, CDR2 FQGTGA. V lost 4 bases, J lost 4 bases, and 8 bases lay in between. The CDR3 DNA reads as TGTGCCAGCAGCTCCTGGGGGTACAATGAGCAGTTCTTC. It is translated as CASSSWGYNEQFF.

This clonotype was observed a few times. The chain's CDR3 is CASSLRVVDYGYTF. CDR3 sequence (DNA): TGTGCCAGCAGTTTAAGGGTAGTCGACTATGGCTACACCTTC. The gene calls are TRBV12-3 or TRBV12-4 and TRBJ1-2; D is unclear. The CDR3 has 14 amino acids. Between the trimmed V and J ends, which lost 2 bases and 3 bases, there was a span of 10 bases.

The chain is built from TRBV10-1 and TRBJ1-2, with unresolved D. The germline gives CDR1 WNHNN, CDR2 SYGVQD (reference sequence). Trimming cost V 5 bases and J 8 bases, with 9 bases left between them. The CDR3 is 11 residues long. CDR3 loop: CASSSGIGYTF. The CDR3 DNA sequence: TGCGCCAGCAGTTCCGGGATCGGCTACACCTTC.

The chain links TRBV7-2 to TRBJ1-5, with D possibly matching TRBD1 (6 bases). The germline V gene encodes CDR1 SGHTA and CDR2 FQGNSA. This CDR3 has 11 residues. The V and J ends lost 5 bases and 11 bases respectively, with 10 bases between them. CDR3 DNA sequence: TGTGCCAGCAGCAACGGACAGACCCAGCATTTT. It translates to CASSNGQTQHF.

This clonotype has at least ten counts. CDR3 DNA: TGCAGTGCTAGTGATCTTTCCTACGAGCAGTACTTC. It codes for CSASDLSYEQYF. The V and J genes are TRBV20-1 and TRBJ2-7; D gene uncertain. The CDR3 spans 12 residues. The V gene's germline CDR1 is DFQATT and CDR2 SNEGSKA (reference sequence). Trimming left V 3 bases short and J 1 base short, with 7 bases between.

J is TRBJ2-5 and V is TRBV7-2; either TRBD1 or TRBD2 may supply D (5 bases each). CDR3 length: 15 residues. In germline, CDR1 is SGHTA, CDR2 FQGNSA. Trimming pared 5 bases from V and 6 bases from J, leaving 19 bases between. The CDR3 spells CASSPRGDGRKTQYF. CDR3 DNA sequence: TGTGCCAGCAGCCCCAGAGGGGACGGAAGAAAGACCCAGTACTTC.

This clonotype was seen at least ten times. The chain carries TRBV9 and TRBJ2-2; 13 nucleotides agree with TRBD2. Losses at the gene ends were 7 bases for V and 5 bases for J; bases not matched to a gene: 5. Germline CDR1 SGDLS, CDR2 YYNGEE. CDR3 length equals 15 residues. This CDR3 reads CASASLAGGTGELFF. DNA of the CDR3: TGTGCCAGCGCCTCACTAGCGGGGGGGACCGGGGAGCTGTTTTTT.

This clonotype occurred many times. This chain connects TRBV28 to TRBJ2-6; D remains ambiguous. The germline CDR1 and CDR2 sequences are MDHEN and SYDVKM. This CDR3 contains 15 residues. The germline V and J ends were trimmed by 5 bases and 0 bases, with 8 bases remaining between them. The CDR3 region has the DNA TGTGCCAGCAGTCCGTTCCACTCTGGGGCCAACGTCCTGACTTTC. This codes for CASSPFHSGANVLTF.

This clonotype appeared many times. V and J are TRBV23-1 and TRBJ1-6; D remains unclear. TRBV23-1 is marked as an open reading frame, function uncertain. Trimming cost V 7 bases and J 13 bases, with 8 bases left between them. The CDR3 extends over 10 amino acids. The CDR3 DNA reads TGCGCCAGCACCCACAGCCCCCTCCACTTT. As protein: CASTHSPLHF.

The V call is TRBV10-1, the J call TRBJ2-1; 7 positions agree with TRBD1. V was pared by 5 bases and J by 3 bases, with 7 bases of the junction left unmatched. Looked up from germline, CDR1 is WNHNN and CDR2 is SYGVQD (reference sequence). The CDR3 length is 15 residues. The CDR3 is CASSTKNRGYNEQFF. The CDR3 DNA reads TGCGCCAGCAGTACTAAGAACAGGGGCTACAATGAGCAGTTCTTC.

This clonotype was counted at least ten times. The rearrangement links TRBV28 to TRBJ2-7; possibly TRBD1 for D (6 bases). The germline CDR1 and CDR2 sequences are MDHEN and SYDVKM. The CDR3 sequence is 15 residues long. The V and J ends lost 5 bases and 4 bases respectively, with 18 bases between them. The CDR3 region has the DNA TGTGCCAGCAGTCCAGGGGACACAGAGATTTACGAGCAGTACTTC. Its protein is CASSPGDTEIYEQYF.

This clonotype was recorded many times. V and J are TRBV10-2 and TRBJ2-3; D call uncertain. There are 14 residues in the CDR3. Germline CDR1 WSHSY, CDR2 SAAADI. Trimming stripped 4 bases from V and 2 bases from J, with 10 bases between. The CDR3 reads CASSAGGYTDTQYF. DNA of the CDR3: TGCGCCAGCAGTGCGGGCGGATACACAGATACGCAGTATTTT.

This clonotype came up many times. V usage is TRBV12-3 or TRBV12-4 and J usage is TRBJ2-2; D is unresolved. This CDR3 has 16 residues. V dropped 2 bases and J dropped 0 bases, with 10 bases sitting between them. In DNA form, the CDR3 reads TGTGCCAGCAGTTTACAGAGAACCTCGAACACCGGGGAGCTGTTTTTT. As protein: CASSLQRTSNTGELFF.

This clonotype has a count of ten or more. The DNA of the CDR3 is TGTGCCAGCAGTCCGCAGGGGAGGTCCCACGAGCAGTACTTC. This translates into CASSPQGRSHEQYF. The chain is built from TRBV12-3 or TRBV12-4 and TRBJ2-7; either TRBD1 or TRBD2 may fit D (6 bases each). This CDR3 region has 14 residues. Trimming removed 5 bases from V and 5 bases from J, with 16 bases in between.

There are many counts of this clonotype. The chain uses TRBV5-1 and TRBJ2-7, with D perhaps matching TRBD1 (6 bases). The germline V gene has CDR1 SGHRS and CDR2 YFSETQ. Trimming stripped 6 bases from V and 5 bases from J, with 15 bases between. The CDR3 extends over 13 amino acids. CDR3 sequence reads: CASTNRESHEQYF. The CDR3 bases are TGCGCCAGCACCAACAGGGAGTCCCACGAGCAGTACTTC. The variable domain in full, completed from reference TRBV5-1 and TRBJ2-7, reads KAGVTQTPRYLIKTRGQQVTLSCSPISGHRSVSWYQQTPGQGLQFLFEYFSETQRNKGNFPGRFSGRQFSNSRSEMNVSTLELGDSALYLCASTNRESHEQYFGPGTRLTVT.